Reported below is one T cell receptor beta chain. Its antigen remains unknown. This record belongs to a study of Ad26.COV2.S vaccination and SARS-CoV-2 variants. General observations from the study: Higher spike-specific TCR breadth was found in vaccine recipients than in placebo recipients. Reported findings describe substantial breadth in spike-specific CD8+ and CD4+ T cell responses following vaccination. Total T cell responses may have been underestimated by the TCR breadth and depth analyses.

Using immunoSEQ multiplex PCR, the repertoire was profiled, and TCRdb retains in-frame clones only, with some absent. Of about 440,000 clones listed, about nine tenths were seen once; the top ten hold less than 5.5%. As to treatment: roughly 20 received Ad26.COV2.S at low or high dose, single or two shots; about five received placebo; per-sample allocation not given. The investigators took samples on day 63 after the first vaccine or placebo injection. Trimming took off 1 base at V and 0 bases at J, with 13 bases between the two ends. Germline-derived CDR1 and CDR2 are LGHDT and YNNKEL (reference sequence). This CDR3 has 17 amino acids.

The material was peripheral blood, obtained in a trial of Ad26.COV2.S vaccine versus placebo. The TCR comes from a person between 18 and 65 years old who received the Ad26.COV2.S COVID-19 vaccine or a placebo. The rearrangement uses TRBV3-1 (or the pseudogene TRBV3-2) and TRBJ1-3, with D unclear. The CDR3 spells CASSQGSAVDSGNTIYF. The DNA of the CDR3 is TGTGCCAGCAGCCAAGGTTCTGCAGTAGACTCTGGAAACACCATATATTTT.